This T cell receptor beta chain was recovered during a study of CD8 T cells in ankylosing spondylitis (dated by TCRdb to the late 2010s). Notes on the research overall: The study profiled T cell receptor beta repertoires in healthy donors and ankylosing spondylitis patients to find disease-linked TCR variants. The full study cohort comprised roughly 24 ankylosing spondylitis patients and over 95 healthy donors. Peripheral blood samples were taken, and synovial fluid was additionally collected from ankylosing spondylitis patients. Summary of the overall study and its limitations: The disease-linked clones had a CD8+ phenotype and were found at relatively low frequencies in peripheral blood. Some motif variants had previously been reported in the synovial fluid and blood of reactive arthritis patients, which suggests shared mechanisms of disease initiation. Blood from ankylosing spondylitis patients appeared to be characterized by a TCR beta motif composed of roughly 8 highly homologous amino acid variants. The disease-linked clones were reported as significantly enriched in matched synovial fluid samples from ankylosing spondylitis patients.

The CDR3, cysteine through phenylalanine, is 18 amino acids long. Only the CDR3 region is kept as DNA, spanning 54 bases read in frame from base 1. Germline trimming: 5 bases from V, 1 base from J; junction bases outside gene matches: 9. Via the germline V gene, CDR1 is SGHVS and CDR2 FQNEAQ. Sequencing took place on an Illumina HiSeq 2500. TCR beta libraries were prepared by quantitative 5'-RACE with molecular barcodes. Concerning the study's data processing: Disease-linked TCR variants were identified with a new computational method built on a probabilistic model of VDJ rearrangement. TCRdb reran the public reads through fastp at Q25 and MiXCR, keeping productive beta chains. Each CDR3 protein appears once, grouped with its most common genes and DNA. The V and J calls were not made by the authors but by TCRdb's processing. The sample table contains under 400,000 distinct CDR3 sequences; only one count was recorded for more than 9% of them. The biggest ten clones account for about 10% of the sample.

This clonotype was picked up many times. The antigen this receptor binds is unknown. No much larger clone is present one base from it, and per-base qualities are unavailable. Recombination connected TRBV7-8 to TRBJ2-7; 15 bases in the middle match TRBD2. The receptor was derived from a female donor with ankylosing spondylitis or in good health (not recorded which). Sequencing used blood, either unsorted or a sorted T cell fraction (not recorded which). CDR3 loop: CASSHEGLAGGGSYEQYF. The sequenced DNA: TGTGCCAGCAGCCACGAGGGACTAGCGGGAGGTGGGTCCTACGAGCAGTACTTC. Reference TRBV7-8 and TRBJ2-7 proteins supply the regions before and after the CDR3; the full variable domain is: GAGVSQSPRYKVAKRGQDVALRCDPISGHVSLFWYQQALGQGPEFLTYFQNEAQLDKSGLPSDRFFAERPEGSVSTLKIQRTQQEDSAVYLCASSHEGLAGGGSYEQYFGPGTRLTVT.